Below, 18 T cell receptor beta chains from the same sample are listed, as sequenced in a study of vaccination effects on CD4 cells after COVID-19. Their antigens are not known. TCRdb's copy holds only in-frame clones and misses some; the assay was immunoSEQ multiplex PCR. The sample shows approximately 83,000 clones, 60% to 85% of them seen only once. CD4+ T cells specific for antigen were expanded with viral peptide pools by the ViraFEST assay before sequencing. Scientists isolated CD4+ T cells after an approximately 10-day culture period ended. Participants completed two doses of the BNT162b2 or mRNA-1273 vaccine. The specimen was CD4+ T cells from PBMCs cultured with HCoV-OC43 spike peptides, collected after COVID-19 vaccination. As for subset: HCoV-OC43 spike overlapping peptide pool stimulation. The origin of the receptors is a human donor who received a COVID-19 vaccine.

This clone turned up a few times. The chain carries TRBV7-8 and TRBJ1-5, with a weak D call TRBD1 (5 bases). Trimming removed 6 bases from V and 6 bases from J, with 9 bases in between. The CDR3 length is 12 residues. Germline-derived CDR1 and CDR2 are SGHVS and FQNEAQ. The CDR3 DNA reads TGTGCCAGCAGTCCCCAGGGTCAGCCCCAGCATTTT. Residues: CASSPQGQPQHF.

The chain employs TRBV5-1 and TRBJ2-5; tentatively, D is TRBD1 or TRBD2 (5 bases each). The CDR3 covers 16 residues. CDR1 SGHRS and CDR2 YFSETQ come from the germline V gene. The V and J ends lost 4 bases and 1 base respectively, with 17 bases between them. The CDR3, as DNA: TGCGCCAGCAGCATCGGATCCGGGACGATCCAAGAGACCCAGTACTTC. It encodes CASSIGSGTIQETQYF.

The V gene is TRBV6-5, the J gene TRBJ2-5; D unclear. Germline-derived CDR1 and CDR2 are MNHEY and SVGAGI. The CDR3 loop spans 14 amino acids. V gave up 2 bases and J gave up 5 bases, with 12 bases separating them. The CDR3 bases are TGTGCCAGCAGTTACATTGGCAACTTCGAGACCCAGTACTTC. Translating it yields CASSYIGNFETQYF.

About this clone: Different DNA sequences within this sample yield the same CDR3. The chain couples TRBV5-1 to TRBJ1-1; D call uncertain. Germline CDR1 reads SGHRS; CDR2 reads YFSETQ. The CDR3 covers 13 residues. With 0 bases removed from V and 0 bases from J, the gap between germline ends came to 3 bases. In DNA form, the CDR3 reads TGCGCCAGCAGCTTGGGGGTGAACACTGAAGCTTTCTTT. It translates to CASSLGVNTEAFF.

The chain employs TRBV6-5 and TRBJ2-3; 7 bases are shared with TRBD2. The CDR3 contains 16 residues. V shed 0 bases and J 6 bases; nucleotides not matched to a gene: 9. Germline loops: CDR1 MNHEY, CDR2 SVGAGI. The CDR3 region has the DNA TGTGCCAGCAGTTACTCACTAGCGACCCTTGTGGATACGCAGTATTTT. Amino acids: CASSYSLATLVDTQYF.

CDR3 coding DNA: TGTGCCAGCTCACCGGACAGAACACCCCTCCACTTT. Encoded protein: CASSPDRTPLHF. The chain has TRBV18 and TRBJ1-6; possibly TRBD1 for D (6 bases). The germline V gene encodes CDR1 KGHSH and CDR2 LQKENI. The length of the CDR3 is 12 residues. Trimming took 3 bases from V and 11 from J, leaving 8 bases between them.

This sequence joins TRBV7-8 and TRBJ1-1, with unresolved D. V was cut by 5 bases and J by 0 bases, with 19 bases left in between. Germline CDR1 is SGHVS and CDR2 is FQNEAQ. The CDR3 is made up of 17 amino acids. CDR3 sequence reads: CASSLYPREGVNTEAFF. The CDR3 nucleotides are TGTGCCAGCAGCCTATATCCTAGGGAGGGCGTGAACACTGAAGCTTTCTTT.

This clone was observed a handful of times. The chain uses TRBV6-4 and TRBJ1-2; D ambiguous. The CDR3 sequence is 16 residues long. The V gene's germline CDR1 is MRHNA and CDR2 SNTAGT. The V end lost 2 bases, the J end lost 0 bases, and 13 bases lay between the germline ends. CDR3 sequence (DNA): TGTGCCAGCAGTGACACCCCGCAGGCCCCTAACTATGGCTACACCTTC. Protein: CASSDTPQAPNYGYTF.

In this sample, this clone turned up a few times. The chain recombines TRBV7-2 with TRBJ2-2; D perhaps matches TRBD1 (6 bases). From germline, CDR1 is SGHTA and CDR2 FQGNSA. The CDR3 spans 15 residues. The V gene lost 5 bases and the J gene lost 1 base, with 11 bases spanning the gap. The CDR3 bases are TGTGCCAGCAGCACCTCGACAGGGAACACCGGGGAGCTGTTTTTT. Residues: CASSTSTGNTGELFF.

The V gene is TRBV15, the J gene TRBJ2-5, with TRBD2 matching over 8 bases. CDR1 and CDR2 from the germline V gene are LNHNV and YYDKDF (reference sequence). With 0 bases clipped from V and 2 bases from J, the junction kept 5 bases outside the gene matches. The CDR3 extends over 16 amino acids. CDR3 nucleotides: TGTGCCACCAGCAGAGATACAGCTAGCGGGCAAGAGACCCAGTACTTC. Its protein is CATSRDTASGQETQYF.

The chain is built from TRBV5-6 and TRBJ1-6; 8 bases align to TRBD1. Germline CDR1 and CDR2: SGHDT and YYEEEE. The CDR3 covers 16 residues. After removal of 2 bases from V and 8 bases from J, the junction contained 9 bases not matched to a gene. CDR3 sequence reads: CASSFRWTGSDSPLHF. DNA of the CDR3: TGTGCCAGCAGCTTTCGATGGACAGGGTCGGATTCACCCCTCCACTTT.

This chain joins TRBV28 and TRBJ2-7; D is undetermined. V was shortened by 10 bases and J by 4 bases, with 17 bases between the two germline ends. There are 13 residues in the CDR3. Germline V gene sequence: CDR1 MDHEN, CDR2 SYDVKM. CDR3 nucleotide sequence: TGTGCCACCACAACTGGACCCCTTTACGAGCAGTACGTC. It is translated as CATTTGPLYEQYV.

The chain employs TRBV5-1 and TRBJ2-3; no clear D gene. Germline CDR1 reads SGHRS; CDR2 reads YFSETQ. Trimming left V 2 bases short and J 3 bases short, with 10 bases between. The CDR3 runs to 14 residues. CDR3 coding DNA: TGCGCCAGCAGCTTTCCGGACGGGACAGATACGCAGTATTTT. Translating gives CASSFPDGTDTQYF. The full variable domain, rest sourced from reference TRBV5-1 and TRBJ2-3, is KAGVTQTPRYLIKTRGQQVTLSCSPISGHRSVSWYQQTPGQGLQFLFEYFSETQRNKGNFPGRFSGRQFSNSRSEMNVSTLELGDSALYLCASSFPDGTDTQYFGPGTRLTVL.

V usage is TRBV5-8 and J usage is TRBJ1-1; the D gene is possibly TRBD1 (5 bases). Trimming pared 7 bases from V and 5 bases from J, leaving 24 bases between. The CDR3 covers 16 residues. Per the germline V gene, CDR1 is SGHTS and CDR2 is YDEGEE. Written as DNA, the CDR3 is TGTGCCAGCCCCACAACCTATAAAATGGGGGAAACTGAAGCTTTCTTT. It yields the protein CASPTTYKMGETEAFF.

The rearrangement uses TRBV29-1 and TRBJ1-4; D uncertain. Germline CDR1 SQVTM, CDR2 ANQGSEA. Between the trimmed V and J ends, which lost 4 bases and 0 bases, there was a span of 3 bases. The CDR3 covers 12 residues. The CDR3 region is CSVGATNEKLFF. The CDR3 DNA follows: TGCAGCGTTGGTGCAACTAATGAAAAACTGTTTTTT.

The CDR3 coding sequence is TGTGCCAGCAGTCATGGACGGGAGAGGCATCAGCCCCAGCATTTT. Its protein product is CASSHGRERHQPQHF. This chain links TRBV6-6 with TRBJ1-5, with D uncertain. This CDR3 has 15 residues. Germline CDR1 and CDR2: MNHNY and SVGAGI (reference sequence). Trimming shortened V by 5 bases and J by 5 bases, and 16 bases separated the two germline ends.

CDR3: CASSSGFGGGPNLSYEQYV. In DNA, the CDR3 is TGCGCCAGCAGCTCCGGATTTGGGGGGGGACCCAACCTCTCCTACGAGCAGTACGTC. This sequence joins TRBV5-1 and TRBJ2-7; 7 bases agree with TRBD2. With 3 bases clipped from V and 0 bases from J, the junction kept 18 bases outside the gene matches. Per the germline V gene, CDR1 is SGHRS and CDR2 is YFSETQ. This CDR3 is 19 amino acids long.

The chain recombines TRBV6-5 with TRBJ1-6; D gene uncertain. V gave up 6 bases and J gave up 7 bases, with 7 bases separating them. From germline, CDR1 is MNHEY and CDR2 SVGAGI. This CDR3 comprises 12 residues. CDR3 protein: CASSIYNSPLHF. The CDR3 DNA reads as TGTGCCAGCAGCATTTACAATTCACCCCTCCACTTT.